These T cell receptor beta chains were read from a single sample in a study of identical twins. TCRdb re-analysed the 5' RACE reads in MiXCR, keeping a single row per CDR3 protein. The repertoire holds fewer than 500,000 distinct CDR3 sequences, roughly an eighth seen once, with more than 0.8% in the top ten. These data were likewise used in another study, on yellow fever vaccine responses in identical twins.

The sequencing sample was made of CD4+ T cells sorted from blood. The receptors derive from a woman between 18 and 29 years old in good health. Each CDR3 is given with its conserved first and last residue. D genes are given only for firm matches.

. TRBV7-9 14 CASSLGTHNSPLHF
. TRBV25-1 10 CASADREAFF
. TRBV7-9 13 CASSDVNNSPLHF
. TRBV7-2 14 CASSLGRKNTEAFF
TRBD1 TRBV7-2 14 CASSRGDRAYGYTF
. TRBV5-5 16 CASSLVPGAGNSPLHF
. TRBV6-5 15 CASSYAVSQYNEQFF
TRBD1 TRBV27 16 CASSIGTGFPNNEQFF
TRBD2 TRBV20-1 14 CSASATSGSREQYF
. TRBV4-2 14 CASSQDHPRDTQYF
TRBD1 TRBV10-3 18 CAISEGVTGASGANVLTF
TRBD2 TRBV2 15 CASSETSGVAGEQYF
TRBD2 TRBV5-1 14 CASSLLAGGDTQYF